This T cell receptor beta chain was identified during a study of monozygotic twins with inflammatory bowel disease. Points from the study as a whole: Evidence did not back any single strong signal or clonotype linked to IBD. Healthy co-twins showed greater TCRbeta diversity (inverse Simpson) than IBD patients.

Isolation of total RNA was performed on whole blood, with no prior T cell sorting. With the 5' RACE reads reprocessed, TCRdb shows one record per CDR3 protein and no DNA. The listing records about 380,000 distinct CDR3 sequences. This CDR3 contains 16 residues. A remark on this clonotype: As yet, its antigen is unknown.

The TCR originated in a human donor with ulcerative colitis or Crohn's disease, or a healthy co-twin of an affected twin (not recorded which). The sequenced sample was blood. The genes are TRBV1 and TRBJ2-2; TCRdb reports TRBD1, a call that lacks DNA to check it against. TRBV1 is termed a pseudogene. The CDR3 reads CTSSQVDRGRIGELFF.